A selection of T cell receptor beta chains follows, all from one sample in a study of T-cell reconstitution after alpha-beta-depleted transplantation in children. A single record per CDR3 protein comes from TCRdb applying MiXCR to the PCR reads. This sample has about 980,000 distinct CDR3 sequences, with roughly 31% found just once. Source: PBMCs, mostly from graft donor cells, taken 360 days after TCRalphabeta/CD19-depleted stem cell transplant. The receptors shown here come from a boy in the first two years of life who had a stem cell transplant for SCID, so the T cells may come from the graft donor. CDR3s include the opening cysteine and the closing phenylalanine or tryptophan. A D gene is named only where the DNA matches it firmly. Some rows have no size entry. The others give once, few or many, or a class for an expanded clone.

>NA|TRBJ2-7|TRBV4-1|NA
CASSQGLSSSYEQYF
TGCGCCAGCAGCCAAGGTCTTTCGTCCTCCTACGAGCAGTACTTC
>NA|TRBJ1-1|TRBV7-9|NA
CASSFTVGAGHLMNTEAFF
TGTGCCAGCAGCTTTACGGTCGGGGCAGGCCATCTCATGAACACTGAAGCTTTCTTT
>NA|TRBJ2-5|TRBV28|TRBD1
CASSLEAGGVETQYF
TGTGCCAGCAGTTTAGAGGCAGGGGGCGTTGAGACCCAGTACTTC
>NA|TRBJ2-1|TRBV9|NA
CASSPEGTINEQFF
TGTGCCAGCAGCCCCGAGGGTACTATCAATGAGCAGTTCTTC
>NA|TRBJ2-2|TRBV6-5|TRBD2
CASRYWGGDTGELFF
TGTGCCAGCCGGTACTGGGGGGGGGACACCGGGGAGCTGTTTTTT
>few|TRBJ2-3|TRBV2|NA
CASREGLLLADTQYF
TGTGCCAGCAGGGAGGGACTCCTTCTTGCAGATACGCAGTATTTT
>once|TRBJ2-5|TRBV12-3/TRBV12-4|NA
CASSLAKEGSEETQYF
TGTGCCAGCAGTTTAGCGAAGGAGGGGTCGGAAGAGACCCAGTACTTC
>NA|TRBJ2-3|TRBV5-1|TRBD2
CASNRLAGADTQYF
TGCGCCAGCAATCGACTAGCGGGAGCAGATACGCAGTATTTT
>NA|TRBJ1-2|TRBV7-2|NA
CASSFIGFHGYTF
TGTGCCAGCAGCTTTATAGGGTTCCATGGCTACACCTTC
>few|TRBJ2-1|TRBV2|TRBD1
CASSGDRVGNEQFF
TGTGCCAGCAGTGGGGACAGGGTTGGCAATGAGCAGTTCTTC
>NA|TRBJ2-3|TRBV7-8|NA
CASSRKRGLADTQYF
TGTGCCAGCAGCAGGAAGAGGGGCCTGGCAGATACGCAGTATTTT
>NA|TRBJ2-1|TRBV7-2|TRBD2
CASGLAGRGNEQFF
TGTGCCAGTGGTCTAGCGGGGCGTGGCAATGAGCAGTTCTTC
>NA|TRBJ2-1|TRBV6-5|NA
CASSYSLSLDEQFF
TGTGCCAGCAGTTACTCTCTTTCCCTAGATGAGCAGTTCTTC
>few|TRBJ2-7|TRBV5-1|TRBD1
CASSLTGGAGYEQYF
TGCGCCAGCAGCTTGACAGGGGGTGCCGGCTACGAGCAGTACTTC
>NA|TRBJ1-5|TRBV6-1|NA
CASRQRAALHLNQPQHF
TGTGCCAGCAGACAACGGGCTGCCTTGCATCTAAATCAGCCCCAGCATTTT
>NA|TRBJ1-1|TRBV20-1|TRBD1
CSARDFTGQANEAFF
TGCAGTGCTAGAGATTTTACAGGACAGGCCAATGAAGCTTTCTTT
>few|TRBJ1-2|TRBV27|NA
CASSLWGGDYGYTF
TGTGCCAGCAGTTTATGGGGGGGTGACTATGGCTACACCTTC
>NA|TRBJ1-1|TRBV5-5|NA
CASSLVELRNTEAFF
TGTGCCAGCAGCTTGGTAGAGTTACGGAACACTGAAGCTTTCTTT
>few|TRBJ2-3|TRBV20-1|NA
CSARDSRRTGHADTQYF
TGCAGTGCTAGAGATAGCAGAAGGACGGGCCATGCAGATACGCAGTATTTT
>once|TRBJ2-3|TRBV11-2|TRBD1
CASTVEGQVVRDTQYF
TGTGCCAGCACCGTAGAGGGACAGGTGGTAAGGGATACGCAGTATTTT
>few|TRBJ2-7|TRBV10-3|TRBD1
CAISESRTGNKRQYF
TGTGCCATCAGTGAGTCTAGGACAGGGAACAAGAGGCAGTACTTC